This T cell receptor beta chain is from a study of technical replicates of blood from a handful of donors. Per the germline V gene, CDR1 is PRHDT and CDR2 is FYEKMQ (reference sequence). The CDR3 is 15 amino acids. The V gene lost 3 bases and the J gene lost 1 base, with 11 bases spanning the gap. The table came from immunoSEQ multiplex PCR; TCRdb's copy has only in-frame clones and leaves some out. The data show some 66,000 clones, over 75% seen once. The receptor's source is a human donor in good health. Some clones in this sample may be carry-over from other donors' samples. The sample was PBMCs. This chain joins TRBV13 and TRBJ2-3; the D gene is possibly TRBD2 (6 bases). CDR3 in DNA: TGTGCCAGCAGCTTCGGGAGTTCGGGCACAGATACGCAGTATTTT. Translation gives CASSFGSSGTDTQYF.